This TCR beta chain comes out of a study of blood T cell repertoires in COVID-19. Study overall: Acute and convalescent COVID-19 specimens originated in the United States, Italy and Spain. In each case, the material was cDNA or gDNA derived from T cells, B-cell-depleted T cells, or PBMCs.

Original data processing: Amplification of reference gene primers provided the estimated nucleated cell counts. Repertoires were generated with immunoSEQ multiplex PCR, while TCRdb's copy carries only in-frame clones and drops some. The V and J calls and the clone size are those of that table, but D and trimming were determined from the DNA. The data hold some 95,000 clones, with more than 60% observed a single time. The CDR3 totals 13 residues. CDR1 and CDR2 (germline): MDHEN, SYDVKM. Losses at the gene ends were 6 bases for V and 8 bases for J; bases not matched to a gene: 8. The clonotype was recovered from a man aged 70-80 years with acute or convalescent COVID-19. The J gene is TRBJ1-2, the V gene TRBV28; 8 nucleotides match TRBD1. The specimen was peripheral blood. Here the CDR3 DNA reads TGTGCCAGCAGGGAAACAGGGGGACGGGGCTACACCTTC. It specifies CASRETGGRGYTF.